This is a list of T cell receptor beta chains from one sample in a study of cytomegalovirus exposure and HLA in healthy donors. The method was immunoSEQ multiplex PCR; TCRdb's version includes in-frame clones alone and lacks a portion of them. The listing contains about 150,000 clones. Sequenced material: PBMCs. The source of these receptors is a man aged 25 to 40 in good health and CMV-seronegative. CDR3s include the opening cysteine and the closing phenylalanine or tryptophan. D genes are given only for firm matches.

>TRBD1|TRBJ1-4|TRBV7-6
TGTGCCAGCAGCCCGGGACAGTTTGAAAAACTGTTTTTT
CASSPGQFEKLFF
>TRBD1|TRBJ1-5|TRBV7-2
TGTGCCAGCAGCTTAGGAAGGGTGGGTGGACAGGGCCCCCAGCATTTT
CASSLGRVGGQGPQHF
>NA|TRBJ1-2|TRBV10-1
TGCGCCAGCAGTGATGACCAGGGAAAGGGCTACACCTTC
CASSDDQGKGYTF
>NA|TRBJ2-6|TRBV5-1
TGCGCCAGCAGCGAGGTGGGGGGAGAGTACTCTGGGGCCAACGTCCTGACTTTC
CASSEVGGEYSGANVLTF
>NA|TRBJ2-1|TRBV7-9
TGTGCCAGCAGCTCGGGTCTTTACAATGAGCAGTTCTTC
CASSSGLYNEQFF
>TRBD1|TRBJ1-5|TRBV6-1
TGTGCCAGCAGTGGAAGACAGGGAAGTATTAGCAATCAGCCCCAGCATTTT
CASSGRQGSISNQPQHF
>TRBD1|TRBJ2-7|TRBV5-4
TGTGCCAGCAGCTGGGACAGCAACGAGCAGTACTTC
CASSWDSNEQYF
>NA|TRBJ2-1|TRBV7-2
TGTGCCAGCAGCTTAGTCGGTATTTCGGGCAATGAGCAGTTCTTC
CASSLVGISGNEQFF
>TRBD1|TRBJ1-2|TRBV2
TGTGCCAGCAGTGAAATGAAGGGGGCAGCTGGCTACACCTTC
CASSEMKGAAGYTF
>NA|TRBJ2-7|TRBV25-1
TGTGCCAGCAGTGGAGACGGGAGTGCAGACTCCTACGAGCAGTACTTC
CASSGDGSADSYEQYF
>NA|TRBJ2-1|TRBV19
TGTGCCAGCGTAGATAACAGCTACAATGAGCAGTTCTTC
CASVDNSYNEQFF
>TRBD2|TRBJ2-1|TRBV5-6
TGTGCCAGCAGCCGGACTAGCGGGAGGACCTACAATGAGCAGTTCTTC
CASSRTSGRTYNEQFF
>NA|TRBJ1-2|TRBV27
TGTGCCAGCAGTTTCGGTGGCGGAGGTCGGGGCTATGGCTACACCTTC
CASSFGGGGRGYGYTF
>NA|TRBJ2-6|TRBV19
TGTGCCAGTAGTACCTACTCACCAGGAGGTCGCTCTGGGGCCAACGTCCTGACTTTC
CASSTYSPGGRSGANVLTF
>NA|TRBJ2-3|TRBV11-3
TGTGCCAGCAGCTTAGGCGCAGATACGCAGTATTTT
CASSLGADTQYF
>NA|TRBJ2-5|TRBV28
TGTGCCAGCATGAGTGCAGGGGCAGACGAGACCCAGTACTTC
CASMSAGADETQYF
>TRBD1|TRBJ1-6|TRBV6-1
TGTGCCAGCAGTGAAGATCTACAGGGGATAGGGTCACCCCTCCACTTT
CASSEDLQGIGSPLHF
>TRBD1|TRBJ2-3|TRBV7-7
TGTGCCAGCAGCACGACAGGGGGCGAAGATACGCAGTATTTT
CASSTTGGEDTQYF
>TRBD1|TRBJ1-4|TRBV6-1
TGTGCCAGCCGATGGACAGGCGCAACTAATGAAAAACTGTTTTTT
CASRWTGATNEKLFF
>TRBD1|TRBJ1-5|TRBV6-1
TGTGCCAGCAGCGCAATCGGACAGGGGTTTCAGCCCCAGCATTTT
CASSAIGQGFQPQHF
>TRBD2|TRBJ2-3|TRBV28
TGTGCCAGCATAGCGGGAGGGCCAGATACGCAGTATTTT
CASIAGGPDTQYF
>NA|TRBJ1-1|TRBV5-1
TGCGCCAGCAGCTTGGCCGGACAGCCCAGCACTGAAGCTTTCTTT
CASSLAGQPSTEAFF
>NA|TRBJ2-2|TRBV5-1
TGCGCCAGCAGCCTGTTGGGGACTGTCGGGACCGGGGAGCTGTTTTTT
CASSLLGTVGTGELFF
>TRBD2|TRBJ2-5|TRBV10-1
TGCGCCAGCAGGTACGGCGGGAGGGCCCTTTGGAGCGGTGAGACCCAGTACTTC
CASRYGGRALWSGETQYF
>TRBD1|TRBJ1-5|TRBV29-1
TGCAGCGTTGCAGGGGGGAATGGCAATCAGCCCCAGCATTTT
CSVAGGNGNQPQHF
>NA|TRBJ1-5|TRBV11-1
TGTGCCAGCAGGATCCAGGTCGGAGGGAGCAATCAGCCCCAGCATTTT
CASRIQVGGSNQPQHF
>TRBD1|TRBJ1-6|TRBV5-1
TGCGCCAGCAGCTTTGACAGGGGAGCACCCCTCCACTTT
CASSFDRGAPLHF
>TRBD1|TRBJ2-7|TRBV6-5
TGTGCCAGCAGTCCCGGGACAGGGAGTACCTACGAGCAGTACTTC
CASSPGTGSTYEQYF
>NA|TRBJ1-6|TRBV7-9
TGTGCCAGCAGCCCCTCCGTTCCCCCCCTCCACTTT
CASSPSVPPLHF
>NA|TRBJ2-7|TRBV5-1
TGCGCCAGCAGCTTCGCAGGGGGGTTCCGCTACGAGCAGTACTTC
CASSFAGGFRYEQYF
>NA|TRBJ1-2|TRBV19
TGTGCCAGTAGTCGGTCAGGGTGTGGCTACACCTTC
CASSRSGCGYTF
>NA|TRBJ1-4|TRBV4-1
TGCGCCAGCAGCCAAGTTAGCGGGCAAGAAGGAAAACTGTTTTTT
CASSQVSGQEGKLFF
>NA|TRBJ1-3|TRBV9
TGTGCCAGCAGCGTCCCAGGAAACACCATATATTTT
CASSVPGNTIYF
>NA|TRBJ1-2|TRBV7-9
TGTGCCAGCAGCTCACAGGGAAAAGGCTACACCTTC
CASSSQGKGYTF
>TRBD1|TRBJ2-2|TRBV6-1
TGTGCCAGCAGTAGCCAGGGGGAGAACACCGGGGAGCTGTTTTTT
CASSSQGENTGELFF
>NA|TRBJ2-7|TRBV29-1
TGCAGCGCCCTTTACGGCTACGAGCAGTACTTC
CSALYGYEQYF
>NA|TRBJ2-3|TRBV18
TGTGCCAGCTCACCTCAACCGAGCACGGATACGCAGTATTTT
CASSPQPSTDTQYF
>NA|TRBJ2-3|TRBV27
TGTGCCAGCAGTGCAGGGGTAGGAGATACGCAGTATTTT
CASSAGVGDTQYF